A single count supports the clone carrying this T cell receptor (beta chain). Antigen specificity is unknown. The time point is: week 23, last vaccination. A single vaccine dose contained 300 ug of mutant IDH1 20-mer peptide, and topical imiquimod was used with it. The sample originates from a study of a mutant IDH1 vaccine in newly diagnosed glioma. Study at large: Patients under treatment included about 60% males and 37.5% females and had a mean age of around 40 years.

Germline CDR1 reads MGHRA; CDR2 reads YSYEKL. Between the trimmed V and J ends, which lost 3 bases and 3 bases, there was a span of 9 bases. CDR3 length: 13 amino acids. Assay: immunoSEQ multiplex PCR; the TCRdb copy retains only in-frame clones and omits some. The data hold about 72,000 clones, with 84% observed a single time. The sample consisted of PBMCs, taken from a glioma patient whose treatment included an IDH1 peptide vaccine. This sequence originates from a man between 18 and 35 years old with glioma. This chain uses TRBV4-1 with TRBJ2-7; D is uncertain. The CDR3 reads CASSHRIGYEQYF. CDR3 coding DNA: TGCGCCAGCAGCCACCGGATTGGCTACGAGCAGTACTTC.